This T cell receptor (beta chain) was obtained from a study of cytomegalovirus exposure and HLA in healthy donors. The CDR3 loop spans 14 amino acids. V dropped 2 bases and J dropped 6; count of bases not matched to a gene: 4. CDR1 and CDR2 from the germline V gene are MDHEN and SYDVKM. Vbeta (60) and Jbeta (13) primers were used in the PCR. Clones were sequenced by immunoSEQ multiplex PCR, and TCRdb holds only the in-frame ones, with some missing. Among 45,000 to 65,000 clones listed, around 67% were seen once. These donors, healthy bone marrow donors, were studied. The clonotype was recovered from a woman aged 45 to 65 in good health and CMV-seropositive. The sequenced material came from PBMCs. The chain combines TRBV28 with TRBJ1-1; 9 positions agree with TRBD1. CDR3 amino acids: CASSLDRGRAEAFF. DNA for the CDR3: TGTGCCAGCAGTTTAGACAGGGGGAGGGCTGAAGCTTTCTTT.